This T cell receptor (beta chain) was recovered during a study of cytomegalovirus exposure and HLA in healthy donors. Study results and limitations: In an earlier analysis, about 87% or about 30%: the productive usage of most TCR beta V segments. The authors enumerated 150 to 200 TCR beta chains as linked to cytomegalovirus. In terms of immune exposure information, only CMV serostatus was available.

Per the germline V gene, CDR1 is MRHNA and CDR2 is SNTAGT. This CDR3 region has 15 residues. V lost 3 bases, J lost 6 bases, and 15 bases lay in between. This clone was seen only once. Antigen: not known. A multiplex PCR was run with 60 Vbeta primers and 13 Jbeta primers. Clones were read by immunoSEQ multiplex PCR, and TCRdb kept only the in-frame ones, dropping some. Among roughly 120,000 clones, about 80% were seen once, and the ten largest hold about 3.3%. The J gene is TRBJ2-1, the V gene TRBV6-4; D possibly corresponds to TRBD2 (6 bases). This clonotype originated in a male donor in good health and CMV-seronegative. Sequencing input: PBMCs. CDR3: CASSEASELVNEQFF. In nucleotides, the CDR3 is TGTGCCAGCAGTGAGGCTAGCGAATTGGTCAATGAGCAGTTCTTC.